The 8 T cell receptor beta chains reported below all come from one sample, sequenced in a study of blood T cell repertoires in COVID-19. Profiling relied on immunoSEQ multiplex PCR, and the TCRdb table lists in-frame clones only, not all of them. The sample gives about 180,000 clones, roughly four fifths of which show up once; under 10% is in the top ten. Sequencing used peripheral blood. The receptors originated from a woman aged 70-85 years with COVID-19, enrolled during active disease.

This clone was counted many times. The chain has TRBV30 and TRBJ2-7; the match to TRBD1 covers 7 bases. The ends lost 4 bases at V and 3 bases at J; junction bases unmatched: 6. This CDR3 region has 13 residues. Germline loops: CDR1 GTSNPN, CDR2 SVGIG (reference sequence). CDR3 sequence: CAWIGTEIYEQYF. The CDR3 DNA is TGTGCCTGGATAGGGACAGAGATCTACGAGCAGTACTTC.

As for this clone: The sample carries other DNA sequences with the same CDR3. The chain couples TRBV29-1 to TRBJ2-5; the D gene is possibly TRBD2 (6 bases). Germline V gene data show CDR1 as SQVTM and CDR2 as ANQGSEA. The CDR3 loop spans 12 amino acids. V was trimmed by 6 bases and J by 2 bases, leaving 10 bases between them. CDR3 loop: CSVAGGQETQYF. The CDR3 DNA is TGCAGCGTAGCGGGCGGACAAGAGACCCAGTACTTC. Looking up the rest from reference TRBV29-1 and TRBJ2-5 gives the full variable domain: SAVISQKPSRDICQRGTSLTIQCQVDSQVTMMFWYRQQPGQSLTLIATANQGSEATYESGFVIDKFPISRPNLTFSTLTVSNMSPEDSSIYLCSVAGGQETQYFGPGTRLLVL.

The chain employs TRBV19 and TRBJ1-6; D uncertain. CDR3 length: 15 amino acids. The germline V and J ends were trimmed by 5 bases and 7 bases, with 15 bases remaining between them. In germline, CDR1 is LNHDA, CDR2 SQIVND (reference sequence). The CDR3 nucleotides read TGTGCCAGTAGTCCCTCCGGACGGGAAAATTCACCCCTCCACTTT. The encoded protein is CASSPSGRENSPLHF.

The rearrangement uses TRBV9 and TRBJ2-1; 7 positions agree with TRBD1. Germline CDR1 and CDR2: SGDLS and YYNGEE. There are 15 residues in the CDR3. The ends lost 0 bases at V and 4 bases at J; junction bases unmatched: 4. DNA for the CDR3: TGTGCCAGCAGCGTAGAGGGGGCAAAATACAATGAGCAGTTCTTC. It codes for CASSVEGAKYNEQFF. Combining the CDR3 with reference TRBV9 and TRBJ2-1 gives the whole variable domain DSGVTQTPKHLITATGQRVTLRCSPRSGDLSVYWYQQSLDQGLQFLIQYYNGEERAKGNILERFSAQQFPDLHSELNLSSLELGDSALYFCASSVEGAKYNEQFFGPGTRLTVL.

The chain links TRBV10-3 to TRBJ1-3, with D possibly being TRBD1 (5 bases). Trimming took 4 bases from V and 0 from J, leaving 13 bases between them. Germline V gene lookup returns CDR1 ENHRY and CDR2 SYGVKD. The CDR3 runs 16 residues. CDR3 in DNA: TGTGCCATCAGTGGCGGCCGGGGGGGCTCTGGAAACACCATATATTTT. It is translated as CAISGGRGGSGNTIYF.

This chain joins TRBV2 and TRBJ2-7, with D hard to call. The germline CDR1 and CDR2 sequences are SNHLY and FYNNEI. CDR3 length equals 13 residues. The V gene lost 3 bases and the J gene lost 7 bases, with 13 bases spanning the gap. The CDR3 nucleotides are TGTGCCAGCAGTGAGGGCCGTGGAATTGAGCAGTACTTC. Its protein is CASSEGRGIEQYF.

The chain links TRBV7-2 to TRBJ2-4; 9 bases align to TRBD2. The germline V gene encodes CDR1 SGHTA and CDR2 FQGNSA. This CDR3 is built from 19 residues. Germline trimming cut 5 bases from V and 0 bases from J; bases unmatched to any gene: 14. CDR3 residues: CASSPMGASGKLAKNIQYF. DNA of the CDR3: TGTGCCAGCAGCCCGATGGGGGCTAGCGGGAAGCTAGCCAAAAACATTCAGTACTTC.

The CDR3 DNA is TGTGCCAGCAGCCTTCTCCTTCCAGATAATTCACCCCTCCACTTT. It is translated as CASSLLLPDNSPLHF. The chain couples TRBV7-2 to TRBJ1-6; D is ambiguous. Germline V lookup: CDR1 SGHTA, CDR2 FQGNSA. Between the trimmed V and J ends, which lost 5 bases and 5 bases, there was a span of 13 bases. The CDR3 totals 15 residues. The full variable domain, its missing parts supplied by reference TRBV7-2 and TRBJ1-6, is GAGVSQSPSNKVTEKGKDVELRCDPISGHTALYWYRQSLGQGLEFLIYFQGNSAPDKSGLPSDRFSAERTGGSVSTLTIQRTQQEDSAVYLCASSLLLPDNSPLHFGNGTRLTVT.